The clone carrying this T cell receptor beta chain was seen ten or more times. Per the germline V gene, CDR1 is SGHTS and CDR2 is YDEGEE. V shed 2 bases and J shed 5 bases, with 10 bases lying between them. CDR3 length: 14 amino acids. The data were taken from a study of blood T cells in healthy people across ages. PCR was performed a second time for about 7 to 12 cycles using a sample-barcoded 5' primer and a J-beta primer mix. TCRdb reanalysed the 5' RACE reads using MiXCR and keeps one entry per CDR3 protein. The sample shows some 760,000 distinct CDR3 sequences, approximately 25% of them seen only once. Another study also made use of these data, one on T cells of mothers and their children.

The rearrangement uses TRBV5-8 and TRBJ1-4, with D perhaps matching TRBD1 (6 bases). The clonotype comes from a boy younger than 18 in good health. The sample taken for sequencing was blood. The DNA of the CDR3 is TGTGCCAGCAGCTTTGGCGGGGGCAATGAAAAACTGTTTTTT. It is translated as CASSFGGGNEKLFF.